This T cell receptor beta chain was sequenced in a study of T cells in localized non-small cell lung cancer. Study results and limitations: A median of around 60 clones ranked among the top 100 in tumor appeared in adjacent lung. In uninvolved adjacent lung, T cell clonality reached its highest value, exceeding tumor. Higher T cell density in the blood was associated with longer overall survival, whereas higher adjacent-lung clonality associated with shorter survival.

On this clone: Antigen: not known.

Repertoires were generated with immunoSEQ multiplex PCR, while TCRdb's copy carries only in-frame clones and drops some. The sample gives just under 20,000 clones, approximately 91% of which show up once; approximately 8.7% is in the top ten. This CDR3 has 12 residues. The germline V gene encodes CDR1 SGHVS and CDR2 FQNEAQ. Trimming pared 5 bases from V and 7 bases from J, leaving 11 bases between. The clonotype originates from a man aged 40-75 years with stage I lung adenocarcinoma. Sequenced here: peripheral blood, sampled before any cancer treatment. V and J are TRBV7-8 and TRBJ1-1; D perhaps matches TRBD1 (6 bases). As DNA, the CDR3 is TGTGCCAGCAGCCTGTGGACAGATGAAGCTTTCTTT. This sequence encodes CASSLWTDEAFF.